What follows are 18 T cell receptor beta chains derived from one specimen sequenced in a study of CD8+ T cells in alopecia areata. RNA extraction was followed by reverse transcription into cDNA, which acted as the sequencing template. Using immunoSEQ multiplex PCR, the repertoire was profiled, and TCRdb retains in-frame clones only, with some absent. The data hold 120,000 or so clones, with 45% to 65% observed a single time. The specimen comprised CD4+ T cells sorted from blood, sampled at week 0. These receptors were obtained from a human donor with alopecia areata.

This chain links TRBV30 with TRBJ2-7; TRBD2 is a possible D gene (7 bases). This CDR3 is built from 13 residues. Germline V gene data show CDR1 as GTSNPN and CDR2 as SVGIG (reference sequence). Trimming took 2 bases from V and 4 from J, leaving 12 bases between them. CDR3 loop: CAWSRGGAYEQYF. CDR3 DNA sequence: TGTGCCTGGAGTCGAGGGGGGGCGTACGAGCAGTACTTC. The whole variable domain, remainder taken from reference TRBV30 and TRBJ2-7, is SQTIHQWPATLVQPVGSPLSLECTVEGTSNPNLYWYRQAAGRGLQLLFYSVGIGQISSEVPQNLSASRPQDRQFILSSKKLLLSDSGFYLCAWSRGGAYEQYFGPGTRLTVT.

This clone was recorded only once. At the DNA level, this CDR3 is encoded by other sequences in the same sample as well. The chain couples TRBV5-4 to TRBJ2-5; TRBD2 matches at 7 bases. Trimming removed 0 bases from V and 1 base from J; junction bases left unmatched: 6. CDR1 SGHNT and CDR2 YYREEE come from the germline V gene (reference sequence). The CDR3 has 16 amino acids. CDR3 DNA: TGTGCCAGCAGCTTGGCGGGCGGGAGTCCCCAAGAGACCCAGTACTTC. It specifies CASSLAGGSPQETQYF.

CDR3 residues: CAISGQYNEQFF. CDR3 in DNA: TGTGCCATCAGTGGACAGTACAATGAGCAGTTCTTC. The chain uses TRBV10-3 and TRBJ2-1, with D perhaps matching TRBD1 (5 bases). This CDR3 is built from 12 residues. Trimming took off 4 bases at V and 4 bases at J, with 5 bases between the two ends. Germline-derived CDR1 and CDR2 are ENHRY and SYGVKD.

V usage is TRBV5-4 and J usage is TRBJ1-1; possibly TRBD1 for D (5 bases). This CDR3 has 16 amino acids. Germline CDR1 and CDR2: SGHNT and YYREEE (reference sequence). Deletions cut 1 base from V and 6 bases from J, with 19 bases between. The CDR3 DNA is TGTGCCAGCAGCTTGCGATCGGGAGGAGGGGTGGCTGAAGCTTTCTTT. Translation: CASSLRSGGGVAEAFF.

This clone was detected only a few times. V is TRBV7-2 and J is TRBJ2-2, with TRBD2 identical over 11 bases. CDR1 is SGHTA, CDR2 FQGNSA, per germline. This CDR3 contains 19 residues. Germline trimming cut 1 base from V and 4 bases from J; bases unmatched to any gene: 11. The CDR3, as DNA: TGTGCCAGCAGCTTAGTTGGTAGCGGGGGGGCTTCTGGCACCGGGGAGCTGTTTTTT. This encodes CASSLVGSGGASGTGELFF.

This chain joins TRBV5-1 and TRBJ2-3, with 9 bases identical to TRBD1. There are 15 residues in the CDR3. V lost 3 bases and J lost 5; bases outside the gene matches: 7. Germline assignment: CDR1 SGHRS and CDR2 YFSETQ. The CDR3 nucleotides are TGCGCCAGCAGCTCCAACAGGGGGCAGGGAGATACGCAGTATTTT. Residues: CASSSNRGQGDTQYF.

This clone has more than one count but fewer than ten. The chain combines TRBV6-6 with TRBJ2-3, with a possible D match to TRBD1 (5 bases). The CDR3 spans 15 residues. Trimming took off 6 bases at V and 4 bases at J, with 17 bases between the two ends. Germline V gene data show CDR1 as MNHNY and CDR2 as SVGAGI (reference sequence). The CDR3 here is CASRATAQGPDTQYF. CDR3 bases: TGTGCCAGCAGGGCCACGGCGCAGGGCCCAGATACGCAGTATTTT.

V and J are TRBV28 and TRBJ2-7, with D perhaps TRBD1 (6 bases). The CDR3 runs to 14 residues. The V gene's germline CDR1 is MDHEN and CDR2 SYDVKM. Trimming stripped 8 bases from V and 1 base from J, with 15 bases between. CDR3 region: CASEAQGGSYEQYF. The CDR3, as DNA: TGTGCCAGCGAAGCACAGGGTGGGTCCTACGAGCAGTACTTC.

The chain uses TRBV29-1 and TRBJ1-2; tentative D call: TRBD1 (5 bases). CDR3 length: 13 amino acids. The V end was cut by 3 bases, the J end by 0 bases, with 8 bases between. CDR1 and CDR2 (germline): SQVTM, ANQGSEA. In DNA form, the CDR3 reads TGCAGCGTTGACTTGGGACCTAACTATGGCTACACCTTC. Translated: CSVDLGPNYGYTF.

The genes are TRBV30 and TRBJ1-5, with 10 bases that match TRBD1. The CDR3 sequence is 16 residues long. Germline CDR1 is GTSNPN and CDR2 is SVGIG (reference sequence). J lost 1 base, V lost 0 bases, and 3 bases had no gene match. CDR3 nucleotides: TGTGCCTGGAGTGTACGACAGGGGGCGAGCAATCAGCCCCAGCATTTT. Amino acids: CAWSVRQGASNQPQHF.

The V gene is TRBV5-6, the J gene TRBJ2-7; 10 bases map to TRBD2. The germline gives CDR1 SGHDT, CDR2 YYEEEE. Losses at the gene ends were 3 bases for V and 6 bases for J; bases not matched to a gene: 3. This CDR3 is built from 13 residues. The CDR3 sequence is CASSWSSGGEQYF. DNA of the CDR3: TGTGCCAGCAGCTGGTCTAGCGGGGGCGAGCAGTACTTC.

The gene calls are TRBV7-2 and TRBJ2-7; D remains unclear. Germline CDR1 reads SGHTA; CDR2 reads FQGNSA. Trimming pared 0 bases from V and 2 bases from J, leaving 5 bases between. The CDR3 covers 13 residues. The CDR3 sequence is CASSLAVTYEQYF. DNA of the CDR3: TGTGCCAGCAGCTTAGCCGTAACCTACGAGCAGTACTTC.

The chain links TRBV19 to TRBJ1-1; 8 nucleotides align to TRBD1. The CDR3 spans 16 residues. Looked up from germline, CDR1 is LNHDA and CDR2 is SQIVND (reference sequence). V shed 5 bases, J shed 3 bases, and the junction held 11 bases outside the gene matches. In DNA, the CDR3 is TGTGCCAGTAGTGGAGGCAGGGGGCGACGGGACACTGAAGCTTTCTTT. This encodes CASSGGRGRRDTEAFF.

The rearrangement joins TRBV2 to TRBJ1-6; D perhaps matches TRBD1 (6 bases). CDR1 is SNHLY, CDR2 FYNNEI, per germline. The CDR3 loop spans 13 amino acids. V was trimmed by 2 bases and J by 10 bases, leaving 9 bases between them. The CDR3 protein is CASSEQGISPLHF. The CDR3 DNA follows: TGTGCCAGCAGTGAACAGGGGATATCACCCCTCCACTTT.

V gene TRBV19 combines with J gene TRBJ2-3; TRBD2 is a possible D gene (6 bases). This CDR3 comprises 13 residues. Trimming removed 7 bases from V and 0 bases from J, with 8 bases in between. The germline V gene encodes CDR1 LNHDA and CDR2 SQIVND (reference sequence). The CDR3 DNA reads TGTGCCAGTACGGGAGCAAGCACAGATACGCAGTATTTT. Protein sequence: CASTGASTDTQYF.

This clone was picked up one time. The genes are TRBV6-5 and TRBJ2-1; D is perhaps TRBD2 (6 bases). The CDR3 is 15 residues long. V lost 4 bases, J lost 8 bases, and 18 bases lay in between. Germline V gene sequence: CDR1 MNHEY, CDR2 SVGAGI. As DNA, the CDR3 is TGTGCCAGCAGTTGGGGGGAGGCTAGCAGCGATGAGCAGTTCTTC. This encodes CASSWGEASSDEQFF.

This clone occurred a few times. V usage is TRBV15 and J usage is TRBJ2-5; D is unclear. The CDR3 runs to 13 residues. V dropped 5 bases and J dropped 1 base, with 8 bases sitting between them. CDR1 LNHNV and CDR2 YYDKDF come from the germline V gene (reference sequence). The chain's CDR3 is CATSRKLQETQYF. The CDR3 DNA reads TGTGCCACCAGCCGAAAGCTCCAAGAGACCCAGTACTTC.

The V and J genes are TRBV9 and TRBJ2-5, with 10 bases fitting TRBD1. V trimming: 4 bases; J trimming: 4 bases; junction bases outside the gene matches: 10. Germline loops: CDR1 SGDLS, CDR2 YYNGEE. The CDR3 runs to 16 residues. The CDR3 DNA reads as TGTGCCAGCAGCATCACCGGGACAGGGGCTAGAGAGACCCAGTACTTC. Translating gives CASSITGTGARETQYF.